This TCR beta chain was sequenced in a study of cytomegalovirus exposure and HLA in healthy donors. This cohort consisted of healthy bone marrow donors. Study conclusions and caveats: There was a cluster of highly shared sequence variants that was likely a sequencing artifact. V- and J-gene trimming of TCR beta was linked (in a later analysis) to a missense DCLRE1C variant. According to a later analysis, donors in an Asian-associated ancestry cluster reportedly had fewer N-insertions than the approximately 730-donor mean.

Germline trimming cut 5 bases from V and 2 bases from J; bases unmatched to any gene: 6. In germline, CDR1 is SGHKS, CDR2 YYEKEE (reference sequence). This CDR3 is built from 14 residues. Worth noting for this clone: Its antigen is currently unknown.

The PCR used 60 Vbeta and 13 Jbeta primers. TCRdb keeps only in-frame clones here, not all; method: immunoSEQ multiplex PCR. The sample consists of roughly 120,000 clones, about 61% of them appearing once. The chain couples TRBV5-5 to TRBJ2-5; 7 bases agree with TRBD2. The sequence was collected from a woman between 25 and 40 years old in good health and CMV-seronegative. Sample: PBMCs. DNA for the CDR3: TGTGCCAGCAGTTCGACTAGCCAACAAGAGACCCAGTACTTC. It specifies CASSSTSQQETQYF.